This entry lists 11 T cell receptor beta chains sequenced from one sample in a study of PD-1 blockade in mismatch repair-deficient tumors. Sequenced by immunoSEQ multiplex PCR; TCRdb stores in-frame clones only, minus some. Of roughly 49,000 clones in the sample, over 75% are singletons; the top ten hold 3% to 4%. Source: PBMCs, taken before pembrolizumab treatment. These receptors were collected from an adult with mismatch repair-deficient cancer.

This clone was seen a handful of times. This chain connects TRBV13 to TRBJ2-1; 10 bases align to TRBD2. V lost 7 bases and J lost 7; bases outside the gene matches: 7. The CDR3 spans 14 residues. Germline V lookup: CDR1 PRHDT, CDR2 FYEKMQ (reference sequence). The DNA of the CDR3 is TGTGCCAGCATACGAGCGGGAGGGCCGAATGAGCAGTTCTTC. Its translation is CASIRAGGPNEQFF.

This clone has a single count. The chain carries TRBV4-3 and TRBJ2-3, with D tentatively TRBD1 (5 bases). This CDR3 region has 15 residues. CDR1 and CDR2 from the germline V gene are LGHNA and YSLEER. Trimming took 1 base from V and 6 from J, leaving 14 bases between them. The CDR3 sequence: CASSQAFRAPDTQYF. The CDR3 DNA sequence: TGCGCCAGCAGCCAAGCTTTCAGGGCCCCGGATACGCAGTATTTT.

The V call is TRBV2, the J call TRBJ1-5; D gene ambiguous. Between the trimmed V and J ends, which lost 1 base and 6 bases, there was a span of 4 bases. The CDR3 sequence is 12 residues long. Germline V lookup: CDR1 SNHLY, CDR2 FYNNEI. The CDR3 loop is CASSEEVQPQHF. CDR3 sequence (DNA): TGTGCCAGCAGTGAAGAGGTTCAGCCCCAGCATTTT.

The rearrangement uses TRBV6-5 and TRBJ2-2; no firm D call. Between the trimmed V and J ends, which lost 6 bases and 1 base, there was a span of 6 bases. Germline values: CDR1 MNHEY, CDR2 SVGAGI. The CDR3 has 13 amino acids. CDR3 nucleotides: TGTGCCAGCAGGGGCCTGAACACCGGGGAGCTGTTTTTT. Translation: CASRGLNTGELFF.

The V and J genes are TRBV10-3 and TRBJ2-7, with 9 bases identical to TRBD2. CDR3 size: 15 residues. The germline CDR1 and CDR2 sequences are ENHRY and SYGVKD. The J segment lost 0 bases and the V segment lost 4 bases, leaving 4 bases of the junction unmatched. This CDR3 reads CAISGLLAGSYEQYF. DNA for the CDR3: TGTGCCATCAGTGGTCTACTAGCGGGCTCCTACGAGCAGTACTTC.

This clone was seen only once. The CDR3 reads CASSPDGSSGNTIYF. DNA of the CDR3: TGCGCCAGCAGCCCGGACGGATCCTCTGGAAACACCATATATTTT. This rearrangement joins TRBV5-1 to TRBJ1-3; D unclear. The germline CDR1 and CDR2 sequences are SGHRS and YFSETQ. V was shortened by 4 bases and J by 0 bases, with 11 bases between the two germline ends. The CDR3 consists of 15 residues.

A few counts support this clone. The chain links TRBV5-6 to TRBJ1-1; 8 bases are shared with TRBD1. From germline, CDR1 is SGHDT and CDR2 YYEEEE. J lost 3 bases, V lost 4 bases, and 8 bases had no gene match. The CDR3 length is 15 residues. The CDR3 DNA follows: TGTGCCAGCAGCAGGACAGGGACTCTTTACACTGAAGCTTTCTTT. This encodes CASSRTGTLYTEAFF.

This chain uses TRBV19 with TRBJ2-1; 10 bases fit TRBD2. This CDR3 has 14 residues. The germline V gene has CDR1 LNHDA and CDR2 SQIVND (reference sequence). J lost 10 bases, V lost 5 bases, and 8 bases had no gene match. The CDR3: CASSPGTSVREQFF. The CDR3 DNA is TGTGCCAGTAGTCCCGGGACTAGCGTCAGGGAGCAGTTCTTC.

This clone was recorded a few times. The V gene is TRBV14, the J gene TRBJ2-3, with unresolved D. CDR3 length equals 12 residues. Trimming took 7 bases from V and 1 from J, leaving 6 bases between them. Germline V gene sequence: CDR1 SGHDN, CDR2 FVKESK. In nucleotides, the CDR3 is TGTGCCAGCACCCCCCGCACAGATACGCAGTATTTT. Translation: CASTPRTDTQYF.

This CDR3 reads CASSKTGEKYEQYF. Written as DNA, the CDR3 is TGTGCCAGCAGTAAGACAGGAGAAAAGTACGAGCAGTACTTC. This sequence joins TRBV6-6 and TRBJ2-7; TRBD1 might be the D (6 bases). Trimming left V 5 bases short and J 4 bases short, with 15 bases between. The CDR3 extends over 14 amino acids. Germline V gives CDR1 MNHNY, CDR2 SVGAGI (reference sequence).

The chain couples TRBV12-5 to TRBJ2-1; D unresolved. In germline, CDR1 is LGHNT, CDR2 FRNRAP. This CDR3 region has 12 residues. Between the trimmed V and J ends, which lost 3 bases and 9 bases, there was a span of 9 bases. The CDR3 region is CASGFTGAEQFF. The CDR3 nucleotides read TGTGCTAGTGGTTTCACCGGCGCTGAGCAGTTCTTC.